This T cell receptor (beta chain) was obtained from a study of technical replicates of blood from a handful of donors. The CDR3 length is 13 residues. V gave up 8 bases and J gave up 5 bases; unmatched junction bases: 7. In germline, CDR1 is SQVTM, CDR2 ANQGSEA. Clones were read by immunoSEQ multiplex PCR, and TCRdb kept only the in-frame ones, dropping some. The sample includes some 77,000 clones, 96% seen only once; the top ten take about 0.3%. The chain combines TRBV29-1 with TRBJ2-1; 9 positions match TRBD2. Sequencing input: T cells isolated from PBMCs. This clonotype was sampled from a human donor in good health. CDR3 bases: TGCAGCCCCAGACTAGCGGACGACAATGAGCAGTTCTTC. Residues: CSPRLADDNEQFF.